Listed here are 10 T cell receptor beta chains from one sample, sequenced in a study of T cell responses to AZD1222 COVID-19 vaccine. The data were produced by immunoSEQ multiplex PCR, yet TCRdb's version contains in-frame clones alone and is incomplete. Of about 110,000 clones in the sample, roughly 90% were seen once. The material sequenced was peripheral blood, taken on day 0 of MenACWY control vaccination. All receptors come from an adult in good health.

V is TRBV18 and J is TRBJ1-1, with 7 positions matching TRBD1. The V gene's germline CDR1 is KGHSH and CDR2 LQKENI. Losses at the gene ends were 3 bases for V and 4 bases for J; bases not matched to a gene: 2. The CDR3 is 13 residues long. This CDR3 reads CASSPGTATEAFF. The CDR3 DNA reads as TGTGCCAGCTCACCGGGGACAGCCACTGAAGCTTTCTTT.

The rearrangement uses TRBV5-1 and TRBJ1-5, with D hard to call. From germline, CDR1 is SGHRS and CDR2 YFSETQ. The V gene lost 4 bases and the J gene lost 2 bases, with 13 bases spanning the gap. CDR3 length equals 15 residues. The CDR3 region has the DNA TGCGCCAGCAGCCTCGGTGTCGGGGGCAATCAGCCCCAGCATTTT. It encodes CASSLGVGGNQPQHF.

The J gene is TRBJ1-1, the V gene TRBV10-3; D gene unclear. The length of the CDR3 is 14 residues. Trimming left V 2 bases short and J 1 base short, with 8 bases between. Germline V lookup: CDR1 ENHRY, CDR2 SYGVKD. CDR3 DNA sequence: TGTGCCATCAGTGAGCCCCCAGGGAACACTGAAGCTTTCTTT. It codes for CAISEPPGNTEAFF.

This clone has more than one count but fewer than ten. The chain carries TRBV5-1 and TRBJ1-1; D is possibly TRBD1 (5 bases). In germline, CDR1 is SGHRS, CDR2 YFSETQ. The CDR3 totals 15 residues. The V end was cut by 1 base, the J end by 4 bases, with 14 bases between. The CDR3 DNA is TGCGCCAGCAGCTTGCCGAGCCCCCAGGGCACTGAAGCTTTCTTT. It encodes CASSLPSPQGTEAFF. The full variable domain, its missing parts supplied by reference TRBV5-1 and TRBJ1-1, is KAGVTQTPRYLIKTRGQQVTLSCSPISGHRSVSWYQQTPGQGLQFLFEYFSETQRNKGNFPGRFSGRQFSNSRSEMNVSTLELGDSALYLCASSLPSPQGTEAFFGQGTRLTVV.

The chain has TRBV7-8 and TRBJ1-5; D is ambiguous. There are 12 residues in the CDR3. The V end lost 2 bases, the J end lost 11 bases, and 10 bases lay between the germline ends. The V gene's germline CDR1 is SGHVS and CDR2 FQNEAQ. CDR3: CASSLQTGTQHF. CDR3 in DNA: TGTGCCAGCAGCTTACAGACGGGGACCCAGCATTTT.

The CDR3, as DNA: TGTGCCAGCAGCCAAGTTTACTTGAAGGATGGCTACACCTTC. This gives the protein CASSQVYLKDGYTF. This chain joins TRBV3-1 (or the pseudogene TRBV3-2) and TRBJ1-2; D is unresolved. The germline gives CDR1 LGHDT, CDR2 YNNKEL (reference sequence). The CDR3 sequence is 14 residues long. The V end was cut by 1 base, the J end by 6 bases, with 12 bases between.

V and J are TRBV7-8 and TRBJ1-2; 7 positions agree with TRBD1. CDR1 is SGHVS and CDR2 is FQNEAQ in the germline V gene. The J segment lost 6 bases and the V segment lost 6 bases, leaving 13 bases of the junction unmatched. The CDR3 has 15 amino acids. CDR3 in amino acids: CASRPLIGTVDGYTF. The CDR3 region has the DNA TGTGCCAGCAGGCCCTTGATTGGGACAGTCGATGGCTACACCTTC.

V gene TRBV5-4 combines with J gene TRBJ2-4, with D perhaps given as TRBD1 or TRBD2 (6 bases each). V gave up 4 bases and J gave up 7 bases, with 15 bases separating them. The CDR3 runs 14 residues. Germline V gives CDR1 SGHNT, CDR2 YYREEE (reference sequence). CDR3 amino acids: CASSPWGRGNIQYF. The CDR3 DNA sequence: TGTGCCAGCAGCCCCTGGGGGCGGGGCAACATTCAGTACTTC.

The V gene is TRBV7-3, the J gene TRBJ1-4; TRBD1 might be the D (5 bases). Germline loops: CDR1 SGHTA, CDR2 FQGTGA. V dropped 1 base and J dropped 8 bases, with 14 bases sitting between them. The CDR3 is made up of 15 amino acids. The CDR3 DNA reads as TGTGCCAGCAGCTTAAGTAGCAGGGCTGACGAAAAACTGTTTTTT. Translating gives CASSLSSRADEKLFF.

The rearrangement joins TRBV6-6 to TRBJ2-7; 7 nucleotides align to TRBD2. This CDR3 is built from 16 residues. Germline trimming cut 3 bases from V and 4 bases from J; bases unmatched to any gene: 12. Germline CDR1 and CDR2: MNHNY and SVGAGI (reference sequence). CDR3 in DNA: TGTGCCAGCAGTTATTCGGGGGGTGTTTTGGCTTACGAGCAGTACTTC. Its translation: CASSYSGGVLAYEQYF.